Shown below are 23 T cell receptor beta chains from a single sample sequenced in a study of blood T cell repertoires in COVID-19. TCRdb's table, derived via immunoSEQ multiplex PCR, lists solely in-frame clones and lacks some. The sample has 200,000 or so clones, approximately 85% seen once; the top ten hold 4.5% to 5.5%. Material for sequencing was peripheral blood. The receptors originated from a woman in her seventies with active or convalescent COVID-19.

The V gene is TRBV15, the J gene TRBJ2-5; possibly TRBD2 for D (6 bases). Per germline, CDR1 LNHNV and CDR2 YYDKDF (reference sequence). The CDR3 covers 14 residues. Trimming removed 0 bases from V and 4 bases from J, with 9 bases in between. CDR3 nucleotides: TGTGCCACCAGCAGAGATCGAGCGGGAGAGACCCAGTACTTC. Protein: CATSRDRAGETQYF.

The gene calls are TRBV10-3 and TRBJ1-1; maybe TRBD1 (5 bases). Germline CDR1 is ENHRY and CDR2 is SYGVKD. Trimming cost V 6 bases and J 1 base, with 9 bases left between them. The CDR3 has 13 residues. CDR3 loop: CAIRTTGNTEAFF. The CDR3 bases are TGTGCCATCAGGACCACAGGGAACACTGAAGCTTTCTTT.

This chain joins TRBV25-1 and TRBJ2-1, with D unresolved. This CDR3 has 11 amino acids. Trimming removed 3 bases from V and 13 bases from J, with 10 bases in between. CDR1 and CDR2 (germline): MGHDK, SYGVNS. The CDR3 sequence: CASSDPVSQFF. In DNA form, the CDR3 reads TGTGCCAGCAGTGACCCAGTCTCCCAGTTCTTC.

This clone came up a few times. Other DNA sequences in the sample encode the same CDR3. The chain recombines TRBV15 with TRBJ2-7, with 11 bases lining up with TRBD2. This CDR3 contains 15 residues. CDR1 LNHNV and CDR2 YYDKDF come from the germline V gene (reference sequence). The trim removed 3 bases at V and 3 bases at J, leaving 4 bases unmatched. The CDR3 loop is CATSRELAGVYEQYF. CDR3 in DNA: TGTGCCACCAGCAGGGAACTAGCGGGAGTCTACGAGCAGTACTTC.

Many counts were recorded for this clone. The chain carries TRBV6-5 and TRBJ1-3; possibly TRBD1 for D (5 bases). Trimming removed 7 bases from V and 2 bases from J, with 12 bases in between. The CDR3 is 14 amino acids. Looked up from germline, CDR1 is MNHEY and CDR2 is SVGAGI. The CDR3 region has the DNA TGTGCCAGCACCTACGGCAGGGCTGGAAACACCATATATTTT. It is translated as CASTYGRAGNTIYF.

This clone was found a few times. The V and J genes are TRBV10-3 and TRBJ2-3; D gene uncertain. Germline CDR1 is ENHRY and CDR2 is SYGVKD. V lost 0 bases and J 3 bases, leaving 10 bases between the germline ends. The CDR3 is 15 amino acids. The CDR3 region has the DNA TGTGCCATCAGTGAGTCGTTTACCGAGACAGATACGCAGTATTTT. As protein: CAISESFTETDTQYF.

The rearrangement uses TRBV18 and TRBJ1-3; 10 nucleotides align to TRBD1. The V gene's germline CDR1 is KGHSH and CDR2 LQKENI. This CDR3 spans 19 amino acids. J gave up 2 bases and V 3 bases, and 13 bases lay outside the gene matches. In DNA form, the CDR3 reads TGTGCCAGCTCACCGAGACCGGGACAGGGGTCGTCGGCTGGAAACACCATATATTTT. Translating it yields CASSPRPGQGSSAGNTIYF.

The V gene is TRBV11-3, the J gene TRBJ2-5, with 8 bases lining up with TRBD2. Germline V gene data show CDR1 as SGHNT and CDR2 as YENEEA. Trimming at V came to 0 bases and at J to 1 base, leaving 1 base not matched to a gene. The length of the CDR3 is 15 residues. The CDR3 loop is CASSLDGTSQETQYF. The CDR3 DNA is TGTGCCAGCAGCTTAGATGGGACTAGCCAAGAGACCCAGTACTTC.

The chain uses TRBV11-2 and TRBJ2-7; TRBD1 is a possible D gene (5 bases). The V end was cut by 5 bases, the J end by 0 bases, with 11 bases between. The CDR3 extends over 14 amino acids. Germline V gene lookup returns CDR1 SGHAT and CDR2 FQNNGV. The CDR3 DNA reads as TGTGCCAGCAGCCAAGGACACTCCTCCTACGAGCAGTACTTC. This gives the protein CASSQGHSSYEQYF.

V usage is TRBV6-1 and J usage is TRBJ1-2; 7 bases are shared with TRBD1. This CDR3 has 13 residues. The J segment lost 4 bases and the V segment lost 6 bases, leaving 5 bases of the junction unmatched. Looked up from germline, CDR1 is MNHNS and CDR2 is SASEGT. The CDR3 nucleotides are TGTGCCAGCAGCCCGGACAGGAGCTATGGCTACACCTTC. Its translation is CASSPDRSYGYTF.

This clone was observed once. V and J are TRBV7-9 and TRBJ2-7; 9 bases line up with TRBD1. This CDR3 spans 16 amino acids. CDR1 is SEHNR and CDR2 is FQNEAQ in the germline V gene (reference sequence). J lost 6 bases, V lost 5 bases, and 14 bases had no gene match. CDR3: CASSLNTGGVRLEQYF. CDR3 DNA: TGTGCCAGCAGCCTAAACACAGGGGGCGTTCGGCTCGAGCAGTACTTC.

This chain uses TRBV29-1 with TRBJ1-5; possibly TRBD1 for D (6 bases). This CDR3 has 15 amino acids. V was clipped by 5 bases and J by 8 bases, with 22 bases between them. CDR1 and CDR2 (germline): SQVTM, ANQGSEA. The DNA for the CDR3 is TGCAGCGTTCAATATGGGGGGGCACCACTCGAGCCCCAGCATTTT. The encoded protein is CSVQYGGAPLEPQHF. The full variable domain, in which reference TRBV29-1 and TRBJ1-5 provide the parts outside the CDR3, is SAVISQKPSRDICQRGTSLTIQCQVDSQVTMMFWYRQQPGQSLTLIATANQGSEATYESGFVIDKFPISRPNLTFSTLTVSNMSPEDSSIYLCSVQYGGAPLEPQHFGDGTRLSIL.

This chain connects TRBV7-9 to TRBJ2-1; 8 bases fit TRBD2. Looked up from germline, CDR1 is SEHNR and CDR2 is FQNEAQ (reference sequence). The CDR3 is 14 residues long. After removal of 8 bases from V and 1 base from J, the junction contained 4 bases not matched to a gene. CDR3 protein: CASAGGHSYNEQFF. The CDR3 coding sequence is TGTGCCAGCGCGGGGGGACATTCCTACAATGAGCAGTTCTTC.

The chain is built from TRBV29-1 and TRBJ2-7, with 9 positions matching TRBD1. The V gene's germline CDR1 is SQVTM and CDR2 ANQGSEA. The CDR3 covers 12 residues. The V segment lost 5 bases and the J segment 2 bases; nucleotides outside the gene matches: 1. The CDR3 reads CSVRQGAYEQYF. The CDR3 DNA reads as TGCAGCGTTCGACAGGGGGCCTACGAGCAGTACTTC.

The chain carries TRBV15 and TRBJ1-5; D call uncertain. The CDR3 contains 12 residues. Trimming pared 5 bases from V and 3 bases from J, leaving 5 bases between. Germline CDR1 is LNHNV and CDR2 is YYDKDF (reference sequence). CDR3 residues: CATSEVNQPQHF. Here the CDR3 DNA reads TGTGCCACCAGCGAGGTCAATCAGCCCCAGCATTTT.

This clone was observed once. V gene TRBV10-3 combines with J gene TRBJ2-5, with a tentative D call TRBD2 (5 bases). Germline V lookup: CDR1 ENHRY, CDR2 SYGVKD. Trimming left V 3 bases short and J 3 bases short, with 17 bases between. The CDR3 sequence is 16 residues long. The CDR3 sequence: CAISDPPWAGEETQYF. The CDR3 region has the DNA TGTGCCATCAGTGATCCACCGTGGGCCGGGGAAGAGACCCAGTACTTC.

The V call is TRBV21-1, the J call TRBJ2-5; TRBD2 reflects the table's D call only, with no check against the DNA. TRBV21-1 is listed as a pseudogene. The CDR3 is 18 amino acids. Here the CDR3 reads CASSSKGTSGSTLETQYF. DNA of the CDR3: TGTGCCAGCAGCTCCAAAGGGACTAGCGGGAGTACATTAGAGACCCAGTACTTC.

This chain uses TRBV6-6 with TRBJ2-5, with 11 bases that match TRBD1. CDR3 length: 15 residues. Germline loops: CDR1 MNHNY, CDR2 SVGAGI (reference sequence). Germline trimming cut 6 bases from V and 4 bases from J; bases unmatched to any gene: 7. The CDR3 is CASSSGQGAGETQYF. CDR3 coding DNA: TGTGCCAGCAGCTCCGGACAGGGGGCGGGAGAGACCCAGTACTTC.

The chain joins TRBV11-3 to TRBJ2-2; D possibly corresponds to TRBD2 (5 bases). The V and J ends lost 0 bases and 7 bases respectively, with 9 bases between them. Germline V CDR1 and CDR2: SGHNT, YENEEA. This CDR3 is built from 14 residues. CDR3 sequence (DNA): TGTGCCAGCAGCTTAGATGGGAGCGTCGGGGAGCTGTTTTTT. This codes for CASSLDGSVGELFF.

This sequence joins TRBV2 and TRBJ2-1; possibly TRBD2 for D (6 bases). Germline V gene lookup returns CDR1 SNHLY and CDR2 FYNNEI. Between the trimmed V and J ends, which lost 8 bases and 5 bases, there was a span of 13 bases. The CDR3 has 13 amino acids. The CDR3 sequence: CASQTGANNEQFF. In DNA, the CDR3 is TGTGCCAGCCAGACGGGAGCGAACAATGAGCAGTTCTTC.

Many counts were recorded for this clone. J is TRBJ2-3 and V is TRBV6-4, with D possibly being TRBD2 (6 bases). Trimming left V 0 bases short and J 0 bases short, with 10 bases between. The CDR3 consists of 16 residues. From germline, CDR1 is MRHNA and CDR2 SNTAGT. Written as DNA, the CDR3 is TGTGCCAGCAGTGACTCCCCACTAGCTAGCACAGATACGCAGTATTTT. Amino acids: CASSDSPLASTDTQYF.

This clone was observed a handful of times. The chain is built from TRBV9 and TRBJ2-3, with D maybe TRBD1 (5 bases). This CDR3 has 15 amino acids. CDR1 and CDR2 (germline): SGDLS, YYNGEE. V dropped 3 bases and J dropped 2 bases, with 13 bases sitting between them. The CDR3, as DNA: TGTGCCAGCAGCGCCAGGGTATCGTCCACAGATACGCAGTATTTT. Its translation is CASSARVSSTDTQYF.

A few counts support this clone. The chain employs TRBV2 and TRBJ1-1; D is perhaps TRBD1 (6 bases). The CDR3 has 20 residues. Trimming removed 5 bases at V and 0 bases at J, with 28 bases between. Germline assignment: CDR1 SNHLY and CDR2 FYNNEI. This CDR3 reads CASSWGPPGQWGTMNTEAFF. CDR3 coding DNA: TGTGCCAGCAGTTGGGGTCCTCCGGGGCAGTGGGGGACAATGAACACTGAAGCTTTCTTT.